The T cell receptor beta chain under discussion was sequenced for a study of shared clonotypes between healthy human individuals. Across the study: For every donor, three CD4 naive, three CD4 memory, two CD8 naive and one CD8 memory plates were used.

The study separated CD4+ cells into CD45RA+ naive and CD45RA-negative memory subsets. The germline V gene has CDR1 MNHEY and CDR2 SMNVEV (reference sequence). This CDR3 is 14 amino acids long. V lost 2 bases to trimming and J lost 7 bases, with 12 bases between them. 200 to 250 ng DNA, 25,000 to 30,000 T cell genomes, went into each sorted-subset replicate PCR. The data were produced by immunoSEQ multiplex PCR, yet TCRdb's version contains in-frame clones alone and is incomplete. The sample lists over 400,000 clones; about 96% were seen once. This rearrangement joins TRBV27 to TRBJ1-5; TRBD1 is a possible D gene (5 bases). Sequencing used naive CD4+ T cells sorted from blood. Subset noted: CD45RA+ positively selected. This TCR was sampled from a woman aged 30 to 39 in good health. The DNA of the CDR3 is TGTGCCAGCAGTTTACAGGGTTCTCGGCAGCCCCAGCATTTT. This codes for CASSLQGSRQPQHF.